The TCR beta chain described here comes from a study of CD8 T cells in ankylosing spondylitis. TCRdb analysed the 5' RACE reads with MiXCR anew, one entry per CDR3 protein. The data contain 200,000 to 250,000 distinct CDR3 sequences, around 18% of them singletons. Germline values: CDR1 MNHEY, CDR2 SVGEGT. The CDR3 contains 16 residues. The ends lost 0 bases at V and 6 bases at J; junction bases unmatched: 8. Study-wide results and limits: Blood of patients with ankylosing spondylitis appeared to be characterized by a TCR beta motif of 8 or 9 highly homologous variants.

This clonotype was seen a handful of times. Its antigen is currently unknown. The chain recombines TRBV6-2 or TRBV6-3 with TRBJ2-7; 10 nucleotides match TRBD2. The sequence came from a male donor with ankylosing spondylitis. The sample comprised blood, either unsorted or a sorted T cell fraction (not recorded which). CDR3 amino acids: CASSYSPSSGSIEQYF. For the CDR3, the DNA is TGTGCCAGCAGTTACTCGCCGTCTAGCGGGAGCATCGAGCAGTACTTC.